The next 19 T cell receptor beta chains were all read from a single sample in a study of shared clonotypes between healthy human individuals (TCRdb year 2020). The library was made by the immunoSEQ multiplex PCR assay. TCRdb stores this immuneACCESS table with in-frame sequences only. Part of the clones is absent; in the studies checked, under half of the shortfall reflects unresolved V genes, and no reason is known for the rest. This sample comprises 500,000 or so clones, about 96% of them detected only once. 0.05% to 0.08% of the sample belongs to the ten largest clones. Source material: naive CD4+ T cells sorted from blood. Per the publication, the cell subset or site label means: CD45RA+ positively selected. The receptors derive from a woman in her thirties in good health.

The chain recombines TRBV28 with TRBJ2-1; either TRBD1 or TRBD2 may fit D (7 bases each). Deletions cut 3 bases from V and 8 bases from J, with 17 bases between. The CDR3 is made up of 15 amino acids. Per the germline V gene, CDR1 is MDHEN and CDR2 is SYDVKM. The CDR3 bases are TGTGCCAGCAGTTTTCAGGGGGAGGGCCTTTATGAGCAGTTCTTC. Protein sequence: CASSFQGEGLYEQFF.

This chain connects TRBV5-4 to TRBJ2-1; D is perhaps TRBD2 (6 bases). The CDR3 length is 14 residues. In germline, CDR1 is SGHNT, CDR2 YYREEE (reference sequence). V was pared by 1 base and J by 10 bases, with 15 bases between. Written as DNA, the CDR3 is TGTGCCAGCAGCTTGCGGGGAGGTGGTTTAGAGCAGTTCTTC. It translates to CASSLRGGGLEQFF.

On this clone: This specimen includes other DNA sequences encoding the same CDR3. The CDR3 sequence: CASSLEGQGAYEQYF. CDR3 nucleotides: TGCGCCAGCAGCTTGGAAGGACAGGGGGCCTACGAGCAGTACTTC. The V gene is TRBV5-1, the J gene TRBJ2-7, with 10 bases identical to TRBD1. Germline V gene lookup returns CDR1 SGHRS and CDR2 YFSETQ. The length of the CDR3 is 15 residues. V dropped 0 bases and J dropped 2; count of bases not matched to a gene: 2.

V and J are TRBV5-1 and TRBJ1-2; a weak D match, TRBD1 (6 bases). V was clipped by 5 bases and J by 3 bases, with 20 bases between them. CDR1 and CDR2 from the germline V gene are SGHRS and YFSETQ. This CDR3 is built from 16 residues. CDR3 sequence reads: CASRYRPTGTDYGYTF. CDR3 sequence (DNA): TGCGCCAGCAGGTACCGCCCCACAGGGACGGACTATGGCTACACCTTC.

For the CDR3, the DNA is TGTGCCAGCAGCGATACAGGGCTTACCTACGAGCAGTACTTC. Translating it yields CASSDTGLTYEQYF. The V call is TRBV6-6, the J call TRBJ2-7; a weak D match, TRBD1 (6 bases). Germline CDR1 reads MNHNY; CDR2 reads SVGAGI (reference sequence). CDR3 length equals 14 residues. Between the trimmed V and J ends, which lost 6 bases and 2 bases, there was a span of 14 bases.

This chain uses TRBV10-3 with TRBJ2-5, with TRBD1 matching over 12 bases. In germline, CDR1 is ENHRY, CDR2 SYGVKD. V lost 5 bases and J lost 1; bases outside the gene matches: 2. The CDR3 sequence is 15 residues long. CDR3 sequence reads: CAISLGQGAQETQYF. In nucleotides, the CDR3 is TGTGCCATCAGTCTGGGACAGGGGGCCCAAGAGACCCAGTACTTC.

In nucleotides, the CDR3 is TGCGCCAGCAGTGAGTGGGGGCTCAAGAATGAGCAGTTCTTC. Protein: CASSEWGLKNEQFF. The chain is built from TRBV10-2 and TRBJ2-1, with a weak D call TRBD1 (6 bases). V shed 1 base and J shed 7 bases, with 11 bases lying between them. Germline V gene lookup returns CDR1 WSHSY and CDR2 SAAADI. The CDR3 loop spans 14 amino acids.

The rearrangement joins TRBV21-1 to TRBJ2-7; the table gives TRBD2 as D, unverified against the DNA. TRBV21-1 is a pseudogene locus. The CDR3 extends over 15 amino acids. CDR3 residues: CASSKAARRGYEQYF. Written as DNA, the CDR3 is TGTGCCAGCAGCAAAGCGGCACGGAGAGGCTACGAGCAGTACTTC.

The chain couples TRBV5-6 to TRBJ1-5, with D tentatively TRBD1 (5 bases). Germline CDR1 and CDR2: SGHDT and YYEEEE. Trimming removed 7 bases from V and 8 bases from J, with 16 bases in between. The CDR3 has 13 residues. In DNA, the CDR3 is TGTGCCAGCGGCATGCGGGGGGTAAAGCCCCAGCATTTT. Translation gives CASGMRGVKPQHF. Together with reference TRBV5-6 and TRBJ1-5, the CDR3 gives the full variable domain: DAGVTQSPTHLIKTRGQQVTLRCSPKSGHDTVSWYQQALGQGPQFIFQYYEEEERQRGNFPDRFSGHQFPNYSSELNVNALLLGDSALYLCASGMRGVKPQHFGDGTRLSIL.

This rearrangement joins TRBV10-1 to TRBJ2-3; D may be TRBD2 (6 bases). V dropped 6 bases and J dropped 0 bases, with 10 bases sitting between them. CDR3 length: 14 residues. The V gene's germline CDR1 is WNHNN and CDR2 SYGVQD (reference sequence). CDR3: CASSLAESTDTQYF. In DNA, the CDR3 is TGCGCCAGCAGCTTAGCGGAAAGCACAGATACGCAGTATTTT.

DNA for the CDR3: TGTGCCACCAGCAGAGAACTGGGGCCCCAGCATTTT. It specifies CATSRELGPQHF. The gene calls are TRBV15 and TRBJ1-5; D remains ambiguous. CDR3 length equals 12 residues. V was cut by 0 bases and J by 9 bases, with 6 bases left in between. Germline assignment: CDR1 LNHNV and CDR2 YYDKDF (reference sequence).

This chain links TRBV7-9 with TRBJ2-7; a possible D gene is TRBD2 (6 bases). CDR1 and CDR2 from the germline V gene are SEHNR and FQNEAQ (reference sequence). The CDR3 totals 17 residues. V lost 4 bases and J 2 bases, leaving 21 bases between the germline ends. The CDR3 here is CASSSTVLGLLPYEQYF. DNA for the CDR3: TGTGCCAGCAGCTCGACCGTGTTAGGACTACTTCCCTACGAGCAGTACTTC.

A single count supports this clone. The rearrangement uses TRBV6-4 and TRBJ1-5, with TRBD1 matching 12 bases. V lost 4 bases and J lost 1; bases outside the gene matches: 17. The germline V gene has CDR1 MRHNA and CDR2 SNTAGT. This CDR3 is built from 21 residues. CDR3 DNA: TGTGCCAGCAGTGCCTCTAGACCGGGACAGGGGGCGAAGGCGAGCAATCAGCCCCAGCATTTT. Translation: CASSASRPGQGAKASNQPQHF.

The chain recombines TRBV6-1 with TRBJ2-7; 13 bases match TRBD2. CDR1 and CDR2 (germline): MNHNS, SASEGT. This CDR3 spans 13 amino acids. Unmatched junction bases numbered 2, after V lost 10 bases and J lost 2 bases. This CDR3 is CATGTSGTYEQYF. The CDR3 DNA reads TGTGCCACGGGGACTAGCGGGACCTACGAGCAGTACTTC.

The CDR3 region is CASSPKWQGSEQYF. The CDR3 coding sequence is TGTGCCAGCAGTCCAAAGTGGCAGGGGAGCGAGCAGTACTTC. The J gene is TRBJ2-7, the V gene TRBV27, with a tentative D call TRBD1 (6 bases). The CDR3 runs to 14 residues. Trimming shortened V by 5 bases and J by 6 bases, and 17 bases separated the two germline ends. Germline V lookup: CDR1 MNHEY, CDR2 SMNVEV (reference sequence).

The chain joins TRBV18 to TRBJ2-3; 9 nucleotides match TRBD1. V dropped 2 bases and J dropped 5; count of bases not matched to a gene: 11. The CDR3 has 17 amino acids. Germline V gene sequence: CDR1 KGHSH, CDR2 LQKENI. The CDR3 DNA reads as TGTGCCAGCTCACCATTTTCCGGGACAGGGCGTGGAGATACGCAGTATTTT. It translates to CASSPFSGTGRGDTQYF.

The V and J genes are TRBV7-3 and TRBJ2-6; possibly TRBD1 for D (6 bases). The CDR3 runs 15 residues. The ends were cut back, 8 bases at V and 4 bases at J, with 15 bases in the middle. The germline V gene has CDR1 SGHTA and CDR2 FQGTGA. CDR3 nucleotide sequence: TGTGCCAGCCGTCGAACAGGGAACGGGGCCAACGTCCTGACTTTC. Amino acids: CASRRTGNGANVLTF.

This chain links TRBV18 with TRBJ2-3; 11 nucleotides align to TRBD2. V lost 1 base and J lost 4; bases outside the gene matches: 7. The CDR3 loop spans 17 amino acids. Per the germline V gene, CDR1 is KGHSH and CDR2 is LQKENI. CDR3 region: CASSPLPLAGAPDTQYF. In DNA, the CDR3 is TGTGCCAGCTCACCACTCCCACTAGCGGGAGCCCCAGATACGCAGTATTTT.

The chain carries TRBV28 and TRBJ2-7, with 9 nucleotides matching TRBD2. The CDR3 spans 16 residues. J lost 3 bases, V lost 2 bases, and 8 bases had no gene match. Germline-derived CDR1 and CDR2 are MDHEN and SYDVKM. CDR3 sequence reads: CASSLVNLAGNYEQYF. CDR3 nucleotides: TGTGCCAGCAGTTTAGTGAACCTAGCGGGAAACTACGAGCAGTACTTC.